This TCR beta chain is from a study of T-cell memory formation after mild COVID-19. Study-wide results and caveats: Contracting CD4+ clones sat mainly in CM and EM; CD8+ in EMRA. Certain responding clones were present in pre-infection memory, suggesting participation of cross-reactive memory.

It was 5'RACE with constant-segment primers that produced the TCR alpha and TCR beta cDNA libraries, which carried sample barcodes and UMIs. TCRdb independently ran MiXCR on the 5' RACE reads; one entry per CDR3 protein. The sample has 150,000 to 200,000 distinct CDR3 sequences, approximately 10% seen once. Germline-derived CDR1 and CDR2 are SGHRS and YFSETQ. V lost 7 bases and J 0 bases, leaving 10 bases between the germline ends. The CDR3 runs to 13 residues. A note on this clonotype: The antigen is not known.

Material for sequencing was PBMCs or a T cell subset sorted from them (not recorded which). The sequence was collected from a man younger than 35 who had mild COVID-19 (a few samples of this study predate the infection). Cell type and time point are not known. The V gene is TRBV5-1, the J gene TRBJ2-5, with D unclear. The CDR3 coding sequence is TGCGCCAGCCGTTATACGTACCAAGAGACCCAGTACTTC. Encoded protein: CASRYTYQETQYF.